The 25 T cell receptor beta chains reported below all come from one sample, sequenced in a study of naive and memory T cell subsets (dated by TCRdb to 2015 to 2018). The library came from UMI-ligation and nested PCR. The sequencing machine was an Illumina MiSeq. An equimolar mix of two oligonucleotides covering both TRBC1 and TRBC2 was used as the beta constant-region primer. TCRdb redid the processing of the public reads, applying fastp at Q25 and MiXCR, and retained in-frame beta chains. Identical CDR3 proteins give one entry, which carries the most common genes and DNA. In all, the sample holds some 150,000 distinct CDR3 sequences, and over 15% of those were seen once. Clones ranked in the top ten supply about 0.13% of the sample. The specimen was naive CD4+ T cells from blood. The cell subset or site label here, explained by the study, means: naive T cells, CD45RA high CD27+. These receptor sequences come from a human donor in good health.

This clonotype was seen a handful of times. The V gene is TRBV5-1, the J gene TRBJ2-1; the match to TRBD2 covers 8 bases. Germline V gene sequence: CDR1 SGHRS, CDR2 YFSETQ. V shed 0 bases, J shed 8 bases, and the junction held 7 bases outside the gene matches. The CDR3 runs to 15 residues. For the CDR3, the DNA is TGCGCCAGCAGCTTGGGGCTAGCGGGTGATCATGAGCAGTTCTTC. Its protein product is CASSLGLAGDHEQFF.

Note on this clonotype: At one boundary the junction diverges from the germline segment, which might be a read error. V and J are TRBV15 and TRBJ2-2; 9 positions agree with TRBD1. CDR1 LNHNV and CDR2 YYDKDF come from the germline V gene (reference sequence). This CDR3 comprises 15 residues. The CDR3, as DNA: TGTGTCACCAGCAGACTACAGGGGGCAACCGGGGAGCTGTTTTTT. Protein sequence: CVTSRLQGATGELFF.

There are a few counts of this clonotype. The chain links TRBV7-2 to TRBJ2-5; TRBD1 matches 7 bases. Trimming removed 3 bases from V and 0 bases from J; junction bases left unmatched: 7. The V gene's germline CDR1 is SGHTA and CDR2 FQGNSA. The CDR3 sequence is 16 residues long. The CDR3 protein is CASSLVPRGYQETQYF. The DNA of the CDR3 is TGTGCCAGCAGCTTGGTACCCAGGGGGTACCAAGAGACCCAGTACTTC.

J is TRBJ2-3 and V is TRBV20-1; 9 bases fit TRBD2. CDR1 is DFQATT, CDR2 SNEGSKA, per germline (reference sequence). The CDR3 length is 18 residues. The trim removed 3 bases at V and 4 bases at J, leaving 17 bases unmatched. The CDR3 protein is CSASPPEASGRSPDTQYF. The CDR3 DNA sequence: TGCAGTGCTAGCCCCCCTGAAGCCAGCGGGAGGAGTCCAGATACGCAGTATTTT.

This clonotype was seen a handful of times. The chain employs TRBV2 and TRBJ2-2; weak D call: TRBD2 (6 bases). The V and J ends lost 6 bases and 5 bases respectively, with 13 bases between them. The length of the CDR3 is 14 residues. Germline CDR1 SNHLY, CDR2 FYNNEI. CDR3: CASRTRGVTGELFF. CDR3 in DNA: TGTGCCAGCAGGACTAGAGGGGTTACCGGGGAGCTGTTTTTT.

This clonotype appeared a few times. The chain joins TRBV27 to TRBJ2-3; perhaps D is TRBD1 or TRBD2 (5 bases each). The CDR3 covers 14 residues. Trimming stripped 8 bases from V and 6 bases from J, with 18 bases between. Germline CDR1 reads MNHEY; CDR2 reads SMNVEV (reference sequence). The CDR3 coding sequence is TGTGCCAGCCGGTCGGCAGGGAGCGTCGATACGCAGTATTTT. This encodes CASRSAGSVDTQYF.

The rearrangement uses TRBV4-3 and TRBJ1-1; no definite D call. The CDR3 is 14 residues long. Germline assignment: CDR1 LGHNA and CDR2 YSLEER. V was cut by 1 base and J by 1 base, with 7 bases left in between. The CDR3 loop is CASSQAGGNTEAFF. The DNA for the CDR3 is TGCGCCAGCAGCCAAGCGGGCGGGAACACTGAAGCTTTCTTT.

The table lists this clonotype with a few counts. The chain has TRBV5-1 and TRBJ1-4; D is uncertain. This CDR3 is built from 15 residues. V dropped 4 bases and J dropped 6 bases, with 16 bases sitting between them. The germline gives CDR1 SGHRS, CDR2 YFSETQ. CDR3 DNA sequence: TGCGCCAGCAGCAGAACAGTGCCGGGAGATGAAAAACTGTTTTTT. It codes for CASSRTVPGDEKLFF.

The chain links TRBV6-5 to TRBJ2-2; 8 bases are a match to TRBD1. With V trimmed by 7 bases and J by 5 bases, 6 bases remained unmatched. The CDR3 runs 14 residues. Germline V gene data show CDR1 as MNHEY and CDR2 as SVGAGI. The CDR3: CASKGQGATGELFF. The CDR3 DNA follows: TGTGCCAGCAAAGGACAGGGTGCAACCGGGGAGCTGTTTTTT.

A few counts support this clonotype. The J gene is TRBJ2-3, the V gene TRBV5-4; D gene ambiguous. CDR1 is SGHNT, CDR2 YYREEE, per germline (reference sequence). This CDR3 has 13 residues. Between the trimmed V and J ends, which lost 1 base and 8 bases, there was a span of 11 bases. CDR3 in amino acids: CASSLSGKGTQYF. In nucleotides, the CDR3 is TGTGCCAGCAGCTTGTCGGGTAAAGGTACGCAGTATTTT.

This clonotype occurred a few times. This sequence joins TRBV7-2 and TRBJ2-7; D possibly matches TRBD1 or TRBD2 (5 bases each). Trimming removed 5 bases from V and 6 bases from J, with 14 bases in between. Germline V gene lookup returns CDR1 SGHTA and CDR2 FQGNSA. The CDR3 runs to 13 residues. CDR3 sequence: CASSVGPSPEQYF. CDR3 bases: TGTGCCAGCAGCGTGGGACCTTCCCCCGAGCAGTACTTC.

A few counts support this clonotype. The CDR3 here is CASKQTGLAGGSHSYEQYF. The CDR3 DNA sequence: TGTGCCAGCAAACAAACGGGACTAGCGGGAGGGTCCCACTCCTACGAGCAGTACTTC. V gene TRBV27 combines with J gene TRBJ2-7, with TRBD2 matching 16 bases. The germline V gene has CDR1 MNHEY and CDR2 SMNVEV (reference sequence). This CDR3 comprises 19 residues. V lost 7 bases to trimming and J lost 0 bases; unmatched junction nucleotides: 12.

The V call is TRBV29-1, the J call TRBJ2-2; TRBD2 aligns across 15 bases. Germline trimming cut 6 bases from V and 7 bases from J; bases unmatched to any gene: 6. Looked up from germline, CDR1 is SQVTM and CDR2 is ANQGSEA. CDR3 length equals 15 residues. Here the CDR3 reads CSVLRTSGRVGELFF. The CDR3 region has the DNA TGCAGCGTGCTGAGGACTAGCGGGAGGGTCGGGGAGCTGTTTTTT.

The chain joins TRBV6-5 to TRBJ2-7, with 8 bases that match TRBD2. V shed 6 bases, J shed 0 bases, and the junction held 10 bases outside the gene matches. The germline V gene has CDR1 MNHEY and CDR2 SVGAGI. The CDR3 runs to 16 residues. The CDR3 nucleotides are TGTGCCAGCAGCCACTTTGCCAGCGGGAGCTCCTACGAGCAGTACTTC. This codes for CASSHFASGSSYEQYF.

This clonotype has only a few counts. This rearrangement joins TRBV3-1 to TRBJ2-3; 8 bases align to TRBD2. Germline CDR1 is LGHDT and CDR2 is YNNKEL (reference sequence). J was trimmed by 6 bases and V by 1 base; bases with no gene match: 6. The CDR3 length is 15 residues. The DNA for the CDR3 is TGTGCCAGCAGCCAAGTAGCGGGAATCGGGGATACGCAGTATTTT. This encodes CASSQVAGIGDTQYF.

The chain carries TRBV5-1 and TRBJ1-6, with 8 bases fitting TRBD1. The V gene's germline CDR1 is SGHRS and CDR2 YFSETQ. The CDR3 covers 15 residues. Trimming at V came to 1 base and at J to 6 bases, leaving 3 bases not matched to a gene. The CDR3 DNA reads as TGCGCCAGCAGCTTGAACGACAGGGGTAATTCACCCCTCCACTTT. It specifies CASSLNDRGNSPLHF.

The table lists this clonotype with a few counts. The V call is TRBV5-1, the J call TRBJ2-7; D gene ambiguous. The CDR3 extends over 14 amino acids. The germline CDR1 and CDR2 sequences are SGHRS and YFSETQ. The V gene lost 1 base and the J gene lost 2 bases, with 10 bases spanning the gap. CDR3 amino acids: CASSLSTGPYEQYF. The CDR3 DNA is TGCGCCAGCAGCTTGTCGACCGGCCCCTACGAGCAGTACTTC.

This clonotype was recorded a few times. The J gene is TRBJ1-5, the V gene TRBV29-1, with 8 nucleotides matching TRBD1. CDR1 SQVTM and CDR2 ANQGSEA come from the germline V gene. V was clipped by 4 bases and J by 6 bases; unmatched bases: 5. The CDR3 is made up of 13 amino acids. This CDR3 reads CSVADRVGQPQHF. CDR3 DNA: TGCAGCGTTGCGGACAGGGTGGGTCAGCCCCAGCATTTT. Full variable domain (missing parts from reference TRBV29-1 and TRBJ1-5): SAVISQKPSRDICQRGTSLTIQCQVDSQVTMMFWYRQQPGQSLTLIATANQGSEATYESGFVIDKFPISRPNLTFSTLTVSNMSPEDSSIYLCSVADRVGQPQHFGDGTRLSIL.

The J gene is TRBJ2-1, the V gene TRBV11-2; D may correspond to TRBD1 or TRBD2 (5 bases each). Germline V gives CDR1 SGHAT, CDR2 FQNNGV. With 1 base removed from V and 3 bases from J, the gap between germline ends came to 13 bases. This CDR3 comprises 16 residues. The CDR3 DNA sequence: TGTGCCAGCAGCTTAGGGGGACGGGGTAACTACAATGAGCAGTTCTTC. It is translated as CASSLGGRGNYNEQFF.

In this sample, this clonotype turned up a few times. V and J are TRBV28 and TRBJ1-6, with 11 bases identical to TRBD1. Germline V gene sequence: CDR1 MDHEN, CDR2 SYDVKM. V shed 11 bases and J 2 bases; nucleotides not matched to a gene: 2. The CDR3 consists of 14 residues. The CDR3 spells CAGQGATYNSPLHF. CDR3 sequence (DNA): TGTGCCGGACAGGGGGCGACCTATAATTCACCCCTCCACTTT.

This clonotype was seen many times. V usage is TRBV28 and J usage is TRBJ2-1, with D hard to call. This CDR3 spans 14 amino acids. CDR1 is MDHEN, CDR2 SYDVKM, per germline. V was clipped by 2 bases and J by 14 bases, with 19 bases between them. The chain's CDR3 is CASSLDFPGALKFF. The CDR3 DNA is TGTGCCAGCAGTTTAGATTTTCCCGGAGCTCTAAAGTTCTTC.

The table lists this clonotype with many counts. The CDR3 loop is CASSPGQSYNEQFF. The CDR3 DNA is TGTGCCAGCAGCCCTGGACAGTCCTACAATGAGCAGTTCTTC. The chain couples TRBV7-3 to TRBJ2-1; D is perhaps TRBD1 (6 bases). Germline CDR1 and CDR2: SGHTA and FQGTGA. V was cut by 5 bases and J by 1 base, with 9 bases left in between. There are 14 residues in the CDR3.

This chain links TRBV7-3 with TRBJ1-1; 7 nucleotides align to TRBD1. The CDR3 has 13 amino acids. V lost 5 bases to trimming and J lost 3 bases; unmatched junction nucleotides: 3. The germline CDR1 and CDR2 sequences are SGHTA and FQGTGA. The CDR3: CASSRDSDTEAFF. In DNA form, the CDR3 reads TGTGCCAGCAGCCGGGACAGTGACACTGAAGCTTTCTTT. Complete variable domain (other parts from reference TRBV7-3 and TRBJ1-1): GAGVSQTPSNKVTEKGKYVELRCDPISGHTALYWYRQSLGQGPEFLIYFQGTGAADDSGLPNDRFFAVRPEGSVSTLKIQRTERGDSAVYLCASSRDSDTEAFFGQGTRLTVV.

The J gene is TRBJ2-3, the V gene TRBV29-1; TRBD2 aligns across 12 bases. There are 14 residues in the CDR3. Germline CDR1 reads SQVTM; CDR2 reads ANQGSEA. V trimming: 4 bases; J trimming: 4 bases; junction bases outside the gene matches: 3. The CDR3 bases are TGCAGCGTTGCTAGCGGGAGGGCCGCAGATACGCAGTATTTT. It translates to CSVASGRAADTQYF.

This clonotype came up a few times. The V gene is TRBV7-9, the J gene TRBJ2-1; D assignment may be TRBD1 or TRBD2 (5 bases each). The CDR3 spans 17 residues. Germline values: CDR1 SEHNR, CDR2 FQNEAQ (reference sequence). V lost 5 bases and J lost 0, with 17 bases in between. As DNA, the CDR3 is TGTGCCAGCAGCGCTATAACACCAGGGAGCTCCTACAATGAGCAGTTCTTC. Its translation is CASSAITPGSSYNEQFF. Filled out from reference TRBV7-9 and TRBJ2-1, the complete variable domain reads DTGVSQNPRHKITKRGQNVTFRCDPISEHNRLYWYRQTLGQGPEFLTYFQNEAQLEKSRLLSDRFSAERPKGSFSTLEIQRTEQGDSAMYLCASSAITPGSSYNEQFFGPGTRLTVL.